Sequencing of this TCR beta chain was carried out in a study of cytomegalovirus exposure and HLA in healthy donors. Study observations and caveats: Reported findings show TCR beta sequences accurately forecast HLA-A and HLA-B alleles in most subjects. Evidence from a later analysis indicated that most CMV-associated TCR beta chains looked HLA-restricted.

In its sample, this clone was seen once. Its matching antigen is unknown. Mismatch with germline at one junction end may stem from a read error. Regarding donors, all were healthy bone marrow donors. The PCR ran on 60 Vbeta and 13 Jbeta primers. Profiled with immunoSEQ multiplex PCR; TCRdb holds only in-frame clones, not every one. The sample lists approximately 150,000 clones; over 70% were seen once. Germline loops: CDR1 MNHEY, CDR2 SVGAGI. The CDR3 covers 13 residues. This TCR came from a woman aged 35 to 49 in good health and CMV-seronegative. Sequencing was done on a sample of PBMCs. The chain couples TRBV6-5 to TRBJ2-6; a weak D match, TRBD1 (5 bases). The CDR3 loop is CASGFTGANGLTF. The CDR3 region has the DNA TGTGCCAGCGGCTTTACTGGGGCCAACGGCCTGACTTTC.